What follows are 2 T cell receptor beta chains derived from one specimen sequenced in a study of cytomegalovirus exposure and HLA in healthy donors. With 60 Vbeta and 13 Jbeta primers, the PCR was carried out. Sequencing used immunoSEQ multiplex PCR; TCRdb keeps in-frame clones, though not all of them. The repertoire holds about 160,000 clones, with 79% as singletons. Sequenced material: PBMCs. The receptors here all came from a man in his forties or fifties in good health and CMV-seropositive.

The CDR3 here is CASSSFFDRDRQPQHF. The CDR3 coding sequence is TGTGCCAGCAGTTCTTTCTTCGACAGGGATCGTCAGCCCCAGCATTTT. V gene TRBV6-5 combines with J gene TRBJ1-5; 7 bases align to TRBD1. Trimming cost V 4 bases and J 6 bases; bases outside gene matches: 12. The CDR3 length is 16 residues. Germline V CDR1 and CDR2: MNHEY, SVGAGI.

This clone was recorded only once. The chain uses TRBV10-3 and TRBJ2-7, with D perhaps TRBD2 (5 bases). The germline V and J ends were trimmed by 2 bases and 2 bases, with 10 bases remaining between them. The CDR3 spans 14 residues. Germline CDR1 ENHRY, CDR2 SYGVKD. The DNA of the CDR3 is TGTGCCATCAGTGAGGAGGGCAACGCCTACGAGCAGTACTTC. Translation: CAISEEGNAYEQYF.